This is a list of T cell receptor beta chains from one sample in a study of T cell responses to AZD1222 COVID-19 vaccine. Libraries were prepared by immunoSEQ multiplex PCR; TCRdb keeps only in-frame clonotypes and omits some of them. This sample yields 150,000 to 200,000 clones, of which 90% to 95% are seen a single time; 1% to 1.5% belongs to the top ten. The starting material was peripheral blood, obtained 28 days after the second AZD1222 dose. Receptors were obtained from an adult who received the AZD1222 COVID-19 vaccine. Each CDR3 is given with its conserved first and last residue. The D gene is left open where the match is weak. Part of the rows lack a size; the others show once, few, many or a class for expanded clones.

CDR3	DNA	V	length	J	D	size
CASSYFEGANTEAFF	TGTGCCAGCAGTTACTTTGAGGGGGCGAACACTGAAGCTTTCTTT	TRBV6-5	15	TRBJ1-1	TRBD1	.
CASSSGPSSYNSPLHF	TGTGCCAGCAGTTCCGGACCCAGCTCCTATAATTCACCCCTCCACTTT	TRBV28	16	TRBJ1-6	.	.
CASSYSGETNQPQHF	TGTGCCAGCAGTTACTCGGGGGAGACCAATCAGCCCCAGCATTTT	TRBV6-2/TRBV6-3	15	TRBJ1-5	.	few
CASSSLQREENNEQFF	TGTGCCAGCAGCTCCCTCCAGCGGGAGGAAAACAATGAGCAGTTCTTC	TRBV7-8	16	TRBJ2-1	TRBD2	.
CASSYSLGQAGYTF	TGTGCCAGCAGTTACTCTCTAGGACAGGCTGGCTACACCTTC	TRBV6-5	14	TRBJ1-2	TRBD1	.
CASSYGGRGSQPQHF	TGTGCCAGCAGTTACGGCGGGAGGGGGAGTCAGCCCCAGCATTTT	TRBV6-5	15	TRBJ1-5	.	.
CASSLTSGPYNEQFF	TGTGCCAGCAGTCTAACTAGCGGACCCTACAATGAGCAGTTCTTC	TRBV6-2/TRBV6-3	15	TRBJ2-1	TRBD2	.
CASSLRQGGSQPQHF	TGTGCCAGCAGCCTACGACAGGGTGGTAGTCAGCCCCAGCATTTT	TRBV28	15	TRBJ1-5	TRBD1	once
CASSRPGVSGNTIYF	TGTGCCAGCAGCCGCCCCGGGGTCTCTGGAAACACCATATATTTT	TRBV7-9	15	TRBJ1-3	.	.
CASSARTVGNTEAFF	TGTGCCAGCAGCGCCCGGACAGTAGGGAACACTGAAGCTTTCTTT	TRBV5-6	15	TRBJ1-1	.	.
CASSTRAGGTYEQYF	TGTGCCAGCTCGACCCGGGCAGGAGGCACCTACGAGCAGTACTTC	TRBV18	15	TRBJ2-7	.	.
CARSPSNRASGGSTSTDTQYF	TGTGCCAGAAGCCCATCTAATAGGGCTAGCGGGGGGAGTACCAGCACAGATACGCAGTATTTT	TRBV5-3	21	TRBJ2-3	TRBD2	.
CASSINGVTDTQYF	TGTGCCAGTAGTATAAATGGGGTTACAGATACGCAGTATTTT	TRBV19	14	TRBJ2-3	.	.
CASSFSGALDQPQHF	TGTGCCAGCAGCTTTTCGGGGGCGTTGGATCAGCCCCAGCATTTT	TRBV7-9	15	TRBJ1-5	.	.
CASSIGGETNTEAFF	TGTGCCAGTAGTATAGGCGGGGAGACGAACACTGAAGCTTTCTTT	TRBV19	15	TRBJ1-1	.	.
CASSISSNQPQHF	TGTGCCAGTAGTATATCTAGCAATCAGCCCCAGCATTTT	TRBV19	13	TRBJ1-5	.	.
CAWSPQLTEQYF	TGTGCCTGGTCCCCCCAACTAACCGAGCAGTACTTC	TRBV30	12	TRBJ2-7	.	.
CASRGGAQETQYF	TGTGCCAGCAGGGGGGGGGCTCAAGAGACCCAGTACTTC	TRBV25-1	13	TRBJ2-5	.	.
CASSDAGTGGDTQYF	TGTGCCAGCAGTGACGCCGGGACAGGAGGAGATACGCAGTATTTT	TRBV6-6	15	TRBJ2-3	TRBD1	once
CASKIRVGANYGYTF	TGTGCCAGCAAGATTAGGGTGGGAGCTAACTATGGCTACACCTTC	TRBV7-2	15	TRBJ1-2	.	.
CASSYSAHTDTQYF	TGTGCCAGCAGTTATTCGGCCCACACAGATACGCAGTATTTT	TRBV6-5	14	TRBJ2-3	.	.
CASSFGLGTEAFF	TGTGCCAGCAGCTTTGGACTGGGCACTGAAGCTTTCTTT	TRBV11-2	13	TRBJ1-1	.	.
CASSAMAGHYGYTF	TGTGCCAGCAGTGCTATGGCAGGCCACTATGGCTACACCTTC	TRBV6-4	14	TRBJ1-2	.	.
CASSKPGGQTNEKLFF	TGTGCCAGCAGCAAACCTGGGGGGCAAACTAATGAAAAACTGTTTTTT	TRBV5-6	16	TRBJ1-4	.	.
CASTIGGGNEQFF	TGTGCCAGCACTATCGGAGGGGGCAATGAGCAGTTCTTC	TRBV6-5	13	TRBJ2-1	.	.
CASSSRDADTEAFF	TGTGCCAGCAGTTCCCGGGACGCGGACACTGAAGCTTTCTTT	TRBV2	14	TRBJ1-1	.	.
CASSRSDSLFYGYTF	TGTGCCAGCAGCCGATCGGACAGCCTCTTCTATGGCTACACCTTC	TRBV5-5	15	TRBJ1-2	.	once
CASSPTRTGRASNQPQHF	TGTGCCAGCAGCCCCACGAGGACAGGGCGGGCGAGCAATCAGCCCCAGCATTTT	TRBV7-8	18	TRBJ1-5	TRBD1	.
CASSLRDRVREKLFF	TGTGCCAGCAGTCTCCGGGACAGGGTAAGGGAAAAACTGTTTTTT	TRBV6-7	15	TRBJ1-4	TRBD1	.